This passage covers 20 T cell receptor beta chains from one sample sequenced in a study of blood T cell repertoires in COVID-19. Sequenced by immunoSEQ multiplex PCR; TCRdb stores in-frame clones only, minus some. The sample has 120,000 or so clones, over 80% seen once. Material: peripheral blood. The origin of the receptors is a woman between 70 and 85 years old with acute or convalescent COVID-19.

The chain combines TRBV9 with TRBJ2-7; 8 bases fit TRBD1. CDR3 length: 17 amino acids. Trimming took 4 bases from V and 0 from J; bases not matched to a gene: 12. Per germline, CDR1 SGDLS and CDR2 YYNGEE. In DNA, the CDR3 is TGTGCCAGCAGCCTTAGCCCCACCGGGACAGGCTCCTACGAGCAGTACTTC. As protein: CASSLSPTGTGSYEQYF.

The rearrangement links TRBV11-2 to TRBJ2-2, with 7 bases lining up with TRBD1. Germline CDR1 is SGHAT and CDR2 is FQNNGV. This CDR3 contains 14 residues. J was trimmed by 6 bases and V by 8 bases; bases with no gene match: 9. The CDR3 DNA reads TGTGCCAGCGGAGGACAGGTGGCTGCCGGGGAGCTGTTTTTT. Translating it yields CASGGQVAAGELFF.

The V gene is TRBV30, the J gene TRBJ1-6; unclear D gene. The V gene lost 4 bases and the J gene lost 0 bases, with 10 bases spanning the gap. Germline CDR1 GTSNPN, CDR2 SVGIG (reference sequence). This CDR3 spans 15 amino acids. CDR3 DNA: TGTGCCTGGACGATGGGAGGCTCCTATAATTCACCCCTCCACTTT. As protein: CAWTMGGSYNSPLHF.

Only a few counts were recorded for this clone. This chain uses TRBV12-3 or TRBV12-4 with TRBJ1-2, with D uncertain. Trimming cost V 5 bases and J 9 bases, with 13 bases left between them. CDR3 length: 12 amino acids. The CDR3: CASSPTPIRYTF. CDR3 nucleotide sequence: TGTGCCAGCAGTCCCACCCCTATTCGCTACACCTTC.

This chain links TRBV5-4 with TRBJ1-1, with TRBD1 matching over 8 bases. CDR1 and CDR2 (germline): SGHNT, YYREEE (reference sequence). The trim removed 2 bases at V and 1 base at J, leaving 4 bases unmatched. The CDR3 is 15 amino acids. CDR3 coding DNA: TGTGCCAGCAGCTTTCAGGGGGCTGGGAACACTGAAGCTTTCTTT. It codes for CASSFQGAGNTEAFF.

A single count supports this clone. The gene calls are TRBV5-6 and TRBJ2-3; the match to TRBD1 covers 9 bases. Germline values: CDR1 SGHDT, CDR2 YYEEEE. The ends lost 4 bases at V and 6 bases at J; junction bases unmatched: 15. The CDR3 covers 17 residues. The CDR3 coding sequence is TGTGCCAGCAGCACCCTGGCGGGGACAGGGTTAACTGATACGCAGTATTTT. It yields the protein CASSTLAGTGLTDTQYF.

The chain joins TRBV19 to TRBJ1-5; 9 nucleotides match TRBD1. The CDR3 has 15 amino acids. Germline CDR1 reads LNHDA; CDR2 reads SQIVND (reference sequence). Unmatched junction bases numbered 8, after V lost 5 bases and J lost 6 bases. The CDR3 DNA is TGTGCCAGTAGTCTGGGACAGGGTGGTGGTCAGCCCCAGCATTTT. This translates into CASSLGQGGGQPQHF.

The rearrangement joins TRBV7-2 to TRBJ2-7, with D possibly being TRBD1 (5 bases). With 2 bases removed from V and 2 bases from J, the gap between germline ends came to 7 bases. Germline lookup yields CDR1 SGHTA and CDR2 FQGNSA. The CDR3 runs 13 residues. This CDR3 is CASSLSGTYEQYF. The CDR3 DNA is TGTGCCAGCAGCTTATCAGGGACCTACGAGCAGTACTTC.

CDR3 residues: CASSLVAGGEAFF. The DNA of the CDR3 is TGTGCCAGCAGTTTAGTGGCTGGCGGTGAAGCTTTCTTT. The rearrangement uses TRBV12-3 or TRBV12-4 and TRBJ1-1, with D uncertain. CDR3 length: 13 amino acids. Trimming cost V 1 base and J 7 bases, with 10 bases left between them.

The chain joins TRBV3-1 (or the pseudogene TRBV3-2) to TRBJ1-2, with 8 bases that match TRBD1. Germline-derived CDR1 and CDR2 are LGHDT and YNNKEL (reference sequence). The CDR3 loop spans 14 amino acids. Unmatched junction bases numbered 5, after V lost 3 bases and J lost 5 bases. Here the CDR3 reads CASSQGDRGYGYTF. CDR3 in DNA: TGTGCCAGCAGCCAGGGAGACAGGGGTTATGGCTACACCTTC.

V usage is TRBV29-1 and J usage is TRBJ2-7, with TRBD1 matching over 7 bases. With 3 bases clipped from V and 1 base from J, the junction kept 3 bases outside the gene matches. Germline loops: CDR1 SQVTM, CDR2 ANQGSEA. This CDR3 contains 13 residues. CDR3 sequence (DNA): TGCAGCGTTGAGGGACAGAAGTCCTACGAGCAGTACTTC. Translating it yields CSVEGQKSYEQYF.

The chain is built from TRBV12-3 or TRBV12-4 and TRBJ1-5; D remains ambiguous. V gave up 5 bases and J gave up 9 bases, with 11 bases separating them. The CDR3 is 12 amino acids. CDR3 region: CASSRLSGPQHF. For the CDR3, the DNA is TGTGCCAGCAGTCGATTATCGGGGCCCCAGCATTTT.

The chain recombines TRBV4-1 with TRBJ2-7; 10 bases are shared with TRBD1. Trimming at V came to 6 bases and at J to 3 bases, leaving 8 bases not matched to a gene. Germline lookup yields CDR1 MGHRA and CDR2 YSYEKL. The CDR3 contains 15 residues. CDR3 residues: CASSHAGTGVYEQYF. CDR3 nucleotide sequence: TGCGCCAGCAGTCACGCCGGGACAGGGGTCTACGAGCAGTACTTC.

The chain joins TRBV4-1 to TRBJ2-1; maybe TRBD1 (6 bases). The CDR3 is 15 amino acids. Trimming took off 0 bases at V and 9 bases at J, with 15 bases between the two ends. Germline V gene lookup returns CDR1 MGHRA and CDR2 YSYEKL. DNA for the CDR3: TGCGCCAGCAGCCAAGATCCCGTTACAGGGCTTGAGCAGTTCTTC. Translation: CASSQDPVTGLEQFF.

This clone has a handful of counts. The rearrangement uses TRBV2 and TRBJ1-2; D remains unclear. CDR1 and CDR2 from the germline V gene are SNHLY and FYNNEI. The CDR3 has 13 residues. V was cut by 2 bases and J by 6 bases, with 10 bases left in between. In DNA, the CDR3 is TGTGCCAGCAGTGAAACCGGGGAGAATGGCTACACCTTC. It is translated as CASSETGENGYTF.

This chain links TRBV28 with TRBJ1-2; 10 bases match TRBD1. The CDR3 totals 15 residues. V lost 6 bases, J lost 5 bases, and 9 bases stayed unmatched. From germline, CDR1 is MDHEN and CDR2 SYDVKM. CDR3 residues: CASSSGQGVDYGYTF. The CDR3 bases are TGTGCCAGCAGCTCCGGACAGGGGGTAGATTATGGCTACACCTTC.

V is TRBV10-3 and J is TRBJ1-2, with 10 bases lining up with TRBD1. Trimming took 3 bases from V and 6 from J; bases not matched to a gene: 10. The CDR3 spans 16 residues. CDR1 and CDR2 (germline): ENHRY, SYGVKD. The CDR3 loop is CAISDDRGLTEDGYTF. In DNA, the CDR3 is TGTGCCATCAGTGATGACAGGGGGCTTACTGAGGATGGCTACACCTTC.

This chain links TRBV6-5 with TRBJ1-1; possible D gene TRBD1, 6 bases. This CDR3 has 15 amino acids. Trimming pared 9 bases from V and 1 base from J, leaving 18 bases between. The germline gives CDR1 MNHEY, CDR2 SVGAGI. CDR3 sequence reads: CASLRGNVANTEAFF. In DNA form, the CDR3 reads TGTGCCAGTTTGAGGGGGAATGTCGCGAACACTGAAGCTTTCTTT.

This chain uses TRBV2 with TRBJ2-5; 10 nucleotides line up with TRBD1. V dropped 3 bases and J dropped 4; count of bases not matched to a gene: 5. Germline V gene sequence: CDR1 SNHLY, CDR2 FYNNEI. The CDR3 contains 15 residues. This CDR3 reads CASSDRQGAGETQYF. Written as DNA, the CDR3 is TGTGCCAGCAGTGATAGACAGGGGGCAGGAGAGACCCAGTACTTC.

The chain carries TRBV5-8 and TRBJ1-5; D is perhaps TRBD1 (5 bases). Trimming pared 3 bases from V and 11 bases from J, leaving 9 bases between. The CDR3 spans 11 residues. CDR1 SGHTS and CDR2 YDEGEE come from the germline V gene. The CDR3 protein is CASSSPGTQHF. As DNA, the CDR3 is TGTGCCAGCAGCTCCCCAGGGACCCAGCATTTT.